This entry is about one TCR beta chain. The data originate from a study of blood T cell repertoires in COVID-19. Study context: The United States, Italy and Spain were the sources of the acute and convalescent COVID-19 samples. Sample material is recorded as cDNA or gDNA derived from T cells, B-cell-depleted T cells, or PBMCs.

In the original workflow: Cell counts per sample came from amplifying reference gene primers. The data were produced by immunoSEQ multiplex PCR, yet TCRdb's version contains in-frame clones alone and is incomplete. V and J calls and clone size are given by that table; D and trimming were obtained from the DNA. The table includes roughly 41,000 clones, about 85% detected once. The CDR3 consists of 13 residues. Trimming cost V 2 bases and J 7 bases; bases outside gene matches: 7. The germline CDR1 and CDR2 sequences are GTSNPN and SVGIG (reference sequence). Sequenced sample: peripheral blood. The sequence derives from a woman older than 75 with acute or convalescent COVID-19. The chain is built from TRBV30 and TRBJ2-7; 8 nucleotides line up with TRBD1. The CDR3 reads CAWSPQGAGEQYF. The CDR3 region has the DNA TGTGCCTGGAGTCCGCAGGGGGCGGGAGAGCAGTACTTC.